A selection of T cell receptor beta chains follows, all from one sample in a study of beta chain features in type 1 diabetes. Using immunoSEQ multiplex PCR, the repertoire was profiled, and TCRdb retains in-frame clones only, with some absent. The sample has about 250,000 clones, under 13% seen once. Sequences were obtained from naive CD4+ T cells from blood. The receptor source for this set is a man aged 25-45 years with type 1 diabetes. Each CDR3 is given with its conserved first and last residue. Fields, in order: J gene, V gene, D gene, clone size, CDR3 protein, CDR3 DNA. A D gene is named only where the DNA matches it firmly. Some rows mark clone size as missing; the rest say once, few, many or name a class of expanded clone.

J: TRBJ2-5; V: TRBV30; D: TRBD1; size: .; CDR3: CAWSALTGAETQYF; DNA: TGTGCCTGGAGTGCCTTGACAGGGGCAGAGACCCAGTACTTC
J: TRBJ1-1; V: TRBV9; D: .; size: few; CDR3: CASSVAAGRGTEAFF; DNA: TGTGCCAGCAGCGTAGCCGCCGGGCGAGGGACTGAAGCTTTCTTT
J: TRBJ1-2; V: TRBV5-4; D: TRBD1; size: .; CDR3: CASVSTGTGGAQYGYTF; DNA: TGTGCCAGCGTTAGTACCGGGACAGGGGGCGCGCAATATGGCTACACCTTC
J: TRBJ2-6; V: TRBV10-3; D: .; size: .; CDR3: CAISEGQGNGANVLTF; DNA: TGTGCCATCAGTGAAGGTCAGGGAAATGGGGCCAACGTCCTGACTTTC
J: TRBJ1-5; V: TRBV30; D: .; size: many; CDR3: CAWGKDQPQHF; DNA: TGTGCCTGGGGCAAAGATCAGCCCCAGCATTTT
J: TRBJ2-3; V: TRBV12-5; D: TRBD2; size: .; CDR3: CASGPGLGRDTQYF; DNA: TGTGCTAGTGGTCCCGGACTAGGGAGAGATACGCAGTATTTT
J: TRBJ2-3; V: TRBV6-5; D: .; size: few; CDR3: CASRDFIEDTQYF; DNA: TGTGCCAGCCGGGACTTCATAGAAGATACGCAGTATTTT
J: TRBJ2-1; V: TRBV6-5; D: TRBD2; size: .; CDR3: CASSLGGADNNEQFF; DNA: TGTGCCAGCAGCCTCGGGGGGGCAGATAACAATGAGCAGTTCTTC
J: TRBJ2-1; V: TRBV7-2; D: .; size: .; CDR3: CASSLVGGIYNEQFF; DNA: TGTGCCAGCAGCTTAGTGGGCGGGATCTACAATGAGCAGTTCTTC
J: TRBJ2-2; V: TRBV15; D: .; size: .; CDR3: CATQMRTSNTGELFF; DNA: TGTGCCACACAAATGAGGACATCGAACACCGGGGAGCTGTTTTTT
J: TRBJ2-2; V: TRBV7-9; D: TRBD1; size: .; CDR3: CASSLAPDRGQWNTGELFF; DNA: TGTGCCAGCAGCTTAGCTCCGGACAGGGGGCAGTGGAACACCGGGGAGCTGTTTTTT
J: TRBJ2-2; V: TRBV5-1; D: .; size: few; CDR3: CASSLDRILTGELFF; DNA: TGCGCCAGCAGCTTGGACAGGATCCTCACCGGGGAGCTGTTTTTT